The T cell receptor beta chain described here comes from a study of CD8 T cells in ankylosing spondylitis. This clonotype was recorded many times. Antigen specificity is unknown. Whole-study findings and limits: Apparently characteristic of ankylosing spondylitis blood was a TCR beta motif (about 8 highly homologous variants). Enrichment of disease-linked clones was reportedly significant in matched ankylosing spondylitis synovial fluid.

Libraries for TCR beta were made by quantitative 5'-RACE with molecular barcodes. TCRdb called the 5' RACE reads again in MiXCR, with one record for every CDR3 protein. The sample includes approximately 440,000 distinct CDR3 sequences, approximately 17% of them seen just once. Germline V gene sequence: CDR1 SGHTA, CDR2 FQGNSA. V was shortened by 4 bases and J by 2 bases, with 6 bases between the two germline ends. The CDR3 has 13 residues. The sequenced sample was blood, either unsorted or a sorted T cell fraction (not recorded which). This TCR derives from a male donor with ankylosing spondylitis. The V gene is TRBV7-2, the J gene TRBJ2-1; D is tentatively TRBD1 or TRBD2 (5 bases each). CDR3 sequence reads: CASSWGTYNEQFF. CDR3 nucleotides: TGTGCCAGCAGCTGGGGGACCTACAATGAGCAGTTCTTC.